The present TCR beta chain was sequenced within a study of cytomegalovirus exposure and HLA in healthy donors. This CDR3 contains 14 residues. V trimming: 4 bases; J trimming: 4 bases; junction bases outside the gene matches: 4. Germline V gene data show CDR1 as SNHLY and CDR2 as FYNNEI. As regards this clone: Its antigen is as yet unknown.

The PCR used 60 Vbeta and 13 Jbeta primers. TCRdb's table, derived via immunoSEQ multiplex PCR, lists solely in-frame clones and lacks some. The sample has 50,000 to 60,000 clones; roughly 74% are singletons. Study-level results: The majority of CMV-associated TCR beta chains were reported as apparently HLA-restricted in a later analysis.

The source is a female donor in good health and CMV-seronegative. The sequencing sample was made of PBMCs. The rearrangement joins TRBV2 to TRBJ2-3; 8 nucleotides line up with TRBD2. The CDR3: CASSVRGGPDTQYF. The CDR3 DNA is TGTGCCAGCAGTGTACGGGGGGGACCAGATACGCAGTATTTT. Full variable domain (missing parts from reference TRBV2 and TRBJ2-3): EPEVTQTPSHQVTQMGQEVILRCVPISNHLYFYWYRQILGQKVEFLVSFYNNEISEKSEIFDDQFSVERPDGSNFTLKIRSTKLEDSAMYFCASSVRGGPDTQYFGPGTRLTVL.